This entry concerns a single T cell receptor beta chain. What it recognizes is unknown. The sample originates from a study of T cell responses to AZD1222 COVID-19 vaccine. V was trimmed by 7 bases and J by 4 bases, leaving 13 bases between them. The CDR3 has 13 residues. Study conclusions and caveats: The sample set comprised mostly white British donors with more females, and clonal diversity was possibly underestimated.

Using immunoSEQ multiplex PCR, the repertoire was profiled, and TCRdb retains in-frame clones only, with some absent. This table holds 100,000 to 150,000 clones, approximately 87% found once. This sequence joins TRBV12-3 or TRBV12-4 and TRBJ1-2; the D gene is possibly TRBD1 (5 bases). Sequenced here: peripheral blood, sampled on day 0 of AZD1222 vaccination. The TCR comes from an adult in good health. CDR3 nucleotide sequence: TGTGCCAGCATCGCGGCGGGGCCCTATGGCTACACCTTC. It specifies CASIAAGPYGYTF.